This T cell receptor beta chain comes out of a study of T cells in Graves' hyperthyroidism and ophthalmopathy. In its sample, this clonotype was seen many times. Germline CDR1 LGHNA, CDR2 YSLEER. V was pared by 0 bases and J by 0 bases, with 5 bases between. This CDR3 comprises 14 residues. Amplified TCR beta CDR3 regions derived from RNA transcripts. The HTBI set primed first-round TCR CDR3 RT-PCR. TCRdb ran MiXCR on the multiplex PCR reads and lists one entry per CDR3 protein. The data show about 520,000 distinct CDR3 sequences, approximately 25% seen once. This chain uses TRBV4-3 with TRBJ1-2; D remains unclear. The sample was blood. The clonotype comes from a woman aged 25-40 years with Graves' ophthalmopathy. As DNA, the CDR3 is TGCGCCAGCAGCCAAGACCAGTCTAACTATGGCTACACCTTC. This gives the protein CASSQDQSNYGYTF.